Sequencing of this T cell receptor beta chain was carried out in a study of blood T cell repertoires in COVID-19. At the level of the study: COVID-19 samples, acute and convalescent, were from the United States, Italy and Spain. T cells, B-cell-depleted T cells, or PBMCs provided the cDNA or gDNA that served as material.

In the authors' methods: Amplified reference gene primers provided the basis for estimating nucleated cell counts. The method was immunoSEQ multiplex PCR; TCRdb's version includes in-frame clones alone and lacks a portion of them. V, J and clone size are taken as reported in that table, and D and trimming were inferred from the DNA itself. The sample holds 200,000 to 300,000 clones, about nine tenths seen once. Germline V gene lookup returns CDR1 SGHTA and CDR2 FQGTGA. V lost 4 bases, J lost 3 bases, and 12 bases lay in between. This CDR3 spans 14 amino acids. The source material was peripheral blood. This receptor was obtained from a woman in her 40s with acute or convalescent COVID-19. This chain joins TRBV7-3 and TRBJ1-1; D possibly corresponds to TRBD1 (5 bases). CDR3 protein: CASSSDGGDTEAFF. CDR3 in DNA: TGTGCCAGCAGCTCTGACGGGGGGGACACTGAAGCTTTCTTT.